The rows below give T cell receptor beta chains drawn from one sample of a study of T cells after yellow fever vaccination. TCRdb recomputed calls from the 5' RACE reads with MiXCR, one row per CDR3 protein. The sample lists around 310,000 distinct CDR3 sequences, 3% to 4.5% occurring once. The sequenced sample was PBMCs, obtained on the day of the yellow fever booster vaccination. These receptors all come from a man between 18 and 29 years old who received the YFV17D yellow fever vaccine. The CDR3 runs from the conserved cysteine through the conserved F or W. D genes are given only for firm matches. The size of a clone is reported for some rows only, either as once, few or many, or as a class for expanded clones.

cdr3_nt	cdr3_aa	v_call	j_call	clone_size	d_call
TGCGCCAGCAGCCGACAGGGTGGTGAAGCTTTCTTT	CASSRQGGEAFF	TRBV5-1	TRBJ1-1	many	TRBD1
TGTGCCAGGTTAGGCCTCTCCTACAATGAGCAGTTCTTC	CARLGLSYNEQFF	TRBV2	TRBJ2-1	NA	NA
TGTGCCAGCAGTAGCCGCTCCTATAATTCACCCCTCCACTTT	CASSSRSYNSPLHF	TRBV7-9	TRBJ1-6	few	NA
TGTGCCAGCAGTTTATTTTCTACCGCAAATCAGCCCCAGCATTTT	CASSLFSTANQPQHF	TRBV12-3/TRBV12-4	TRBJ1-5	NA	NA
TGTGCCACCAGTGACCCTGGACGGAGCTTCTACAATGAGCAGTTCTTC	CATSDPGRSFYNEQFF	TRBV24-1	TRBJ2-1	NA	NA
TGTGCCAGCAGCCGGGGATCGAACACTGAAGCTTTCTTT	CASSRGSNTEAFF	TRBV12-3/TRBV12-4	TRBJ1-1	few	NA
TGTGCCAGCAGCTTCCTAGCGGGGGGGCCGGAAGAGACCCAGTACTTC	CASSFLAGGPEETQYF	TRBV11-2	TRBJ2-5	few	TRBD2
TGTGCCAGCGGACAGGACAATCAGCCCCAGCATTTT	CASGQDNQPQHF	TRBV12-3/TRBV12-4	TRBJ1-5	NA	TRBD1
TGCGCCAGCAGCCAGGACCCTCCGGGACTAGCTCAAGAGACCCAGTACTTC	CASSQDPPGLAQETQYF	TRBV4-3	TRBJ2-5	few	TRBD2
TGCAGTGCTAGAGAGGACGCGAACACTGAAGCTTTCTTT	CSAREDANTEAFF	TRBV20-1	TRBJ1-1	few	NA
TGTGCCAGCAGCAGCCTGAAGGGAAAGGGCGCCTATGAAAAACTGTTTTTT	CASSSLKGKGAYEKLFF	TRBV21-1	TRBJ1-4	few	NA
TGTGCCAGCATCCCTTGGGGTGGTTACGAGCAGTACTTC	CASIPWGGYEQYF	TRBV6-5	TRBJ2-7	NA	NA
TGTGCCAGCAGCTTAGATGGTGGCGGCGCCATCACAGATACGCAGTATTTT	CASSLDGGGAITDTQYF	TRBV7-2	TRBJ2-3	many	NA
TGTGCCAGCAGTTCGGCTCCCTACACTGAAGCTTTCTTT	CASSSAPYTEAFF	TRBV27	TRBJ1-1	NA	NA
TGTGCCAGCAGCCAAGGACTAGCGGGGGGGTACCAAGAGACCCAGTACTTC	CASSQGLAGGYQETQYF	TRBV3-1	TRBJ2-5	many	TRBD2
TGCAGTGCTAGTCGGAATGAGCAGTTCTTC	CSASRNEQFF	TRBV20-1	TRBJ2-1	many	NA